The 17 T cell receptor beta chains in this list originate from one sample, sequenced in a study of T cells in Graves' hyperthyroidism and ophthalmopathy. What was amplified from RNA transcripts were TCR beta CDR3 regions. The study used the HTBI primer set for a first-round RT-PCR of the TCR CDR3. TCRdb processed the multiplex PCR reads anew with MiXCR; each CDR3 protein has one entry. Here the sample spans hundreds of thousands of distinct CDR3 sequences, 30% to 40% being singletons. Sequences were obtained from blood. The receptors come from a woman in her forties with Graves' hyperthyroidism.

The chain links TRBV5-4 to TRBJ2-5; 10 positions match TRBD1. Germline CDR1 reads SGHNT; CDR2 reads YYREEE (reference sequence). V was pared by 4 bases and J by 2 bases, with 8 bases of the junction left unmatched. The CDR3 is 16 residues long. The CDR3 coding sequence is TGTGCCAGCAGCCCCAGGGGACAGGGGAATCAAGAGACCCAGTACTTC. It codes for CASSPRGQGNQETQYF.

The chain couples TRBV11-2 to TRBJ2-2; no definite D call. Trimming pared 5 bases from V and 3 bases from J, leaving 7 bases between. CDR3 size: 13 residues. Germline lookup yields CDR1 SGHAT and CDR2 FQNNGV. The CDR3: CASSPRYTGELFF. CDR3 nucleotide sequence: TGTGCCAGCAGCCCCCGGTACACCGGGGAGCTGTTTTTT.

This chain uses TRBV4-2 with TRBJ1-1; the D gene is possibly TRBD1 (5 bases). Germline V lookup: CDR1 LGHNA, CDR2 YNFKEQ. V lost 0 bases to trimming and J lost 6 bases, with 17 bases between them. The CDR3 is 16 residues long. The DNA of the CDR3 is TGTGCCAGCAGCCAAGATTGGAGCAGGGAGTTTTCTGAAGCTTTCTTT. Protein: CASSQDWSREFSEAFF.

The table lists this clonotype with many counts. The V gene is TRBV10-1, the J gene TRBJ1-1; no clear D. The CDR3 has 13 amino acids. From germline, CDR1 is WNHNN and CDR2 SYGVQD (reference sequence). The V gene lost 6 bases and the J gene lost 1 base, with 9 bases spanning the gap. The CDR3 DNA reads TGCGCCAGCAGAAGGGAACAGAACACTGAAGCTTTCTTT. This translates into CASRREQNTEAFF.

This clonotype was counted at least ten times. In DNA, the CDR3 is TGTGCCAGCAGCTTAGAGGGCGCTAGCGCGTACGAGCAGTACTTC. Amino acid sequence: CASSLEGASAYEQYF. The V call is TRBV7-2, the J call TRBJ2-7; maybe TRBD2 (6 bases). Germline values: CDR1 SGHTA, CDR2 FQGNSA. With 1 base removed from V and 4 bases from J, the gap between germline ends came to 14 bases. This CDR3 has 15 amino acids.

This clonotype was observed a handful of times. The V gene is TRBV4-3, the J gene TRBJ2-2; D is possibly TRBD1 (6 bases). The CDR3 is made up of 17 amino acids. The V end lost 2 bases, the J end lost 0 bases, and 13 bases lay between the germline ends. Germline loops: CDR1 LGHNA, CDR2 YSLEER. In DNA form, the CDR3 reads TGCGCCAGCAGCCAACTCGCGGACAGTTCGAACACCGGGGAGCTGTTTTTT. Translation gives CASSQLADSSNTGELFF.

The table lists this clonotype with many counts. V is TRBV6-5 and J is TRBJ1-3; D may be TRBD1 (6 bases). Per germline, CDR1 MNHEY and CDR2 SVGAGI. The CDR3 has 16 residues. The V and J ends lost 4 bases and 1 base respectively, with 14 bases between them. The CDR3 DNA follows: TGTGCCAGCAGTTCGCGACAGGTGATTTCTGGAAACACCATATATTTT. Amino acids: CASSSRQVISGNTIYF.

The chain couples TRBV12-3 or TRBV12-4 to TRBJ1-2; D remains unclear. Trimming cost V 6 bases and J 8 bases, with 25 bases left between them. CDR3 length: 16 amino acids. The CDR3 coding sequence is TGTGCCAGCAGCCCCGTTGGGCCGTCTCCCCTTTCAGGCTACACCTTC. Encoded protein: CASSPVGPSPLSGYTF.

The V call is TRBV29-1, the J call TRBJ2-7; 10 nucleotides align to TRBD2. V lost 8 bases to trimming and J lost 1 base; unmatched junction nucleotides: 11. CDR3 length equals 15 residues. Germline-derived CDR1 and CDR2 are SQVTM and ANQGSEA. CDR3 bases: TGCAGCTTGGCCTCTGGGACTAGCGTGTCCTACGAGCAGTACTTC. Encoded protein: CSLASGTSVSYEQYF.

This clonotype has a count of ten or more. The CDR3 DNA is TGCGCCAGCAGCCAAGACGACAGCCAAGAGACCCAGTACTTC. Translated: CASSQDDSQETQYF. The chain joins TRBV4-3 to TRBJ2-5; perhaps TRBD1 as D (5 bases). Between the trimmed V and J ends, which lost 0 bases and 1 base, there was a span of 6 bases. Looked up from germline, CDR1 is LGHNA and CDR2 is YSLEER. CDR3 length: 14 amino acids.

This chain uses TRBV20-1 with TRBJ2-5; TRBD2 matches at 8 bases. Trimming at V came to 3 bases and at J to 7 bases, leaving 7 bases not matched to a gene. Germline V gene lookup returns CDR1 DFQATT and CDR2 SNEGSKA (reference sequence). This CDR3 spans 13 amino acids. As DNA, the CDR3 is TGCAGTGCTAGGTCTAGCGGGTATGGGACCCAGTACTTC. This sequence encodes CSARSSGYGTQYF.

Many counts were recorded for this clonotype. The rearrangement links TRBV10-3 to TRBJ1-1; D is unclear. Germline V lookup: CDR1 ENHRY, CDR2 SYGVKD. There are 12 residues in the CDR3. V lost 8 bases and J lost 2, with 9 bases in between. In DNA, the CDR3 is TGTGCCATCCGAGGACCTAACACTGAAGCTTTCTTT. Translation gives CAIRGPNTEAFF.

This clonotype was seen many times. The chain combines TRBV7-9 with TRBJ2-7; 7 bases line up with TRBD1. In germline, CDR1 is SEHNR, CDR2 FQNEAQ (reference sequence). The CDR3 is made up of 13 amino acids. J was trimmed by 7 bases and V by 6 bases; bases with no gene match: 9. The CDR3 DNA reads as TGTGCCAGCAGATTCGACAGGGCTGGGGAGCAGTACTTC. This translates into CASRFDRAGEQYF.

Of note for this clonotype: One base away lies a much larger clone, so this may be a sequencing read error. The chain carries TRBV7-2 and TRBJ2-7; D might be TRBD1 (5 bases). The germline V gene has CDR1 SGHTA and CDR2 FQGNSA. This CDR3 region has 13 residues. V shed 5 bases and J shed 9 bases, with 17 bases lying between them. Here the CDR3 reads CASSTSPGNGQYF. In DNA form, the CDR3 reads TGTGCCAGCAGCACCAGCCCAGGGAACGGGCAGTACTTC.

This clonotype occurred many times. This rearrangement joins TRBV7-3 to TRBJ1-6; D is undetermined. Trimming removed 5 bases from V and 4 bases from J, with 6 bases in between. CDR3 size: 13 residues. Germline CDR1 reads SGHTA; CDR2 reads FQGTGA. The CDR3 region is CASSATYNSPLHF. The DNA of the CDR3 is TGTGCCAGCAGCGCCACATATAATTCACCCCTCCACTTT.

In the case of this clonotype: A much larger clonotype is one base distant, so this may be a read error. V is TRBV7-2 and J is TRBJ2-5; TRBD2 matches 7 bases. This CDR3 contains 15 residues. V shed 5 bases and J 7 bases; nucleotides not matched to a gene: 13. CDR1 is SGHTA, CDR2 FQGNSA, per germline. The CDR3 sequence is CASSGISAGEATQYF. CDR3 DNA sequence: TGTGCCAGCAGCGGAATTTCGGCGGGAGAAGCGACCCAGTACTTC.

This clonotype showed up many times. The chain recombines TRBV7-9 with TRBJ1-1; D is undetermined. Looked up from germline, CDR1 is SEHNR and CDR2 is FQNEAQ (reference sequence). V shed 3 bases and J shed 3 bases, with 23 bases lying between them. This CDR3 is built from 18 residues. The CDR3 sequence: CASSFNVGLTSTDTEAFF. The CDR3 nucleotides are TGTGCCAGCAGCTTCAACGTCGGACTTACCTCCACAGACACTGAAGCTTTCTTT.